This passage covers 30 T cell receptor beta chains from one sample sequenced in a study of T cell responses to AZD1222 COVID-19 vaccine. Profiling relied on immunoSEQ multiplex PCR, and the TCRdb table lists in-frame clones only, not all of them. The sample lists about 150,000 clones, approximately 90% seen once, with 2.5% to 4% in the top ten. The source was peripheral blood, collected 28 days after the second AZD1222 dose. The receptors shown here come from an adult who received the AZD1222 COVID-19 vaccine.

This chain joins TRBV5-1 and TRBJ2-5; tentatively, D is TRBD2 (5 bases). Trimming took 1 base from V and 4 from J, leaving 20 bases between them. The germline gives CDR1 SGHRS, CDR2 YFSETQ. This CDR3 contains 17 residues. This CDR3 reads CASSLQSPLRAGETQYF. CDR3 coding DNA: TGCGCCAGCAGCTTGCAGTCCCCCTTGCGGGCTGGAGAGACCCAGTACTTC.

The rearrangement joins TRBV30 to TRBJ2-3, with D perhaps TRBD1 (5 bases). Trimming left V 2 bases short and J 2 bases short, with 14 bases between. Per the germline V gene, CDR1 is GTSNPN and CDR2 is SVGIG (reference sequence). The CDR3 loop spans 15 amino acids. The CDR3 DNA reads as TGTGCCTGGAGTCCAAAGGGGCGGTCCACAGATACGCAGTATTTT. The encoded protein is CAWSPKGRSTDTQYF.

This chain links TRBV15 with TRBJ2-3, with D possibly TRBD2 on 6 matching bases. Per germline, CDR1 LNHNV and CDR2 YYDKDF (reference sequence). This CDR3 region has 13 residues. Trimming removed 1 base at V and 9 bases at J, with 11 bases between. The CDR3 protein is CATSRGGRPTQYF. In DNA form, the CDR3 reads TGTGCCACCAGCAGAGGAGGGAGGCCAACGCAGTATTTT.

The CDR3 here is CAISSGRGLGYTF. CDR3 in DNA: TGTGCCATCAGTTCTGGGCGGGGGCTTGGCTACACCTTC. The chain joins TRBV10-3 to TRBJ1-2, with D possibly being TRBD1 (6 bases). The CDR3 consists of 13 residues. Germline V gene data show CDR1 as ENHRY and CDR2 as SYGVKD. Trimming left V 5 bases short and J 7 bases short, with 14 bases between.

The CDR3 sequence: CASSLGEGAREQYF. The CDR3 nucleotides are TGTGCCAGCAGCTTAGGTGAAGGAGCGAGAGAGCAGTACTTC. The chain uses TRBV11-3 and TRBJ2-7; D is unresolved. The germline V and J ends were trimmed by 1 base and 7 bases, with 14 bases remaining between them. The CDR3 has 14 amino acids. Germline-derived CDR1 and CDR2 are SGHNT and YENEEA.

In this sample, this clone turned up a few times. The chain recombines TRBV19 with TRBJ2-1, with 13 bases lining up with TRBD2. The CDR3 has 20 amino acids. After removal of 5 bases from V and 0 bases from J, the junction contained 13 bases not matched to a gene. Germline loops: CDR1 LNHDA, CDR2 SQIVND (reference sequence). The CDR3 loop reads CASSPPGLAGAISSYNEQFF. CDR3 bases: TGTGCCAGTAGTCCGCCCGGACTAGCGGGAGCGATTAGCTCCTACAATGAGCAGTTCTTC.

The rearrangement joins TRBV11-2 to TRBJ2-2, with 9 bases that match TRBD1. V gave up 8 bases and J gave up 4 bases; unmatched junction bases: 5. The germline CDR1 and CDR2 sequences are SGHAT and FQNNGV. The length of the CDR3 is 14 residues. Here the CDR3 reads CASQNRGRTGELFF. The CDR3, as DNA: TGTGCCAGCCAGAACAGGGGGCGCACCGGGGAGCTGTTTTTT.

V gene TRBV3-1 (or the pseudogene TRBV3-2) combines with J gene TRBJ1-1; 8 positions match TRBD1. This CDR3 region has 24 residues. The junction had 27 bases not matched to a gene; V was cut back by 0 bases and J by 0 bases. Germline lookup yields CDR1 LGHDT and CDR2 YNNKEL (reference sequence). CDR3 sequence reads: CASSQDSHLPDPRGRRVMNTEAFF. The CDR3 DNA reads TGTGCCAGCAGCCAAGATTCTCATCTCCCTGACCCCAGGGGGCGCCGGGTTATGAACACTGAAGCTTTCTTT.

The J gene is TRBJ1-2, the V gene TRBV28; D is undetermined. CDR1 is MDHEN, CDR2 SYDVKM, per germline. This CDR3 has 11 residues. The V gene lost 10 bases and the J gene lost 8 bases, with 14 bases spanning the gap. For the CDR3, the DNA is TGTGCCACCACCCCCGGAGGAGGCTACACCTTC. Its protein product is CATTPGGGYTF.

The chain carries TRBV6-5 and TRBJ1-1; TRBD1 might be the D (6 bases). Germline CDR1 MNHEY, CDR2 SVGAGI. The V gene lost 2 bases and the J gene lost 7 bases, with 14 bases spanning the gap. The CDR3 length is 14 residues. The CDR3 DNA sequence: TGTGCCAGCAGTTACGACAGGCTCCATCATGAAGCTTTCTTT. It codes for CASSYDRLHHEAFF.

V gene TRBV11-2 combines with J gene TRBJ1-1; D is perhaps TRBD1 (5 bases). Germline CDR1 reads SGHAT; CDR2 reads FQNNGV. The CDR3 has 15 amino acids. V gave up 5 bases and J gave up 7 bases, with 20 bases separating them. CDR3 sequence reads: CASSRLMGRSFEAFF. CDR3 nucleotide sequence: TGTGCCAGCAGCCGCTTAATGGGACGGAGCTTTGAAGCTTTCTTT.

The chain uses TRBV15 and TRBJ1-4; the D is unclear. The CDR3 spans 14 residues. Germline CDR1 LNHNV, CDR2 YYDKDF (reference sequence). Trimming stripped 1 base from V and 5 bases from J, with 8 bases between. The DNA for the CDR3 is TGTGCCACCAGCAGAGTTGGCGGAAATGAAAAACTGTTTTTT. It yields the protein CATSRVGGNEKLFF.

This rearrangement joins TRBV23-1 to TRBJ2-1; a possible D gene is TRBD1 (6 bases). TRBV23-1 is treated as an ORF (open reading frame) with a function not yet certain. Trimming cost V 2 bases and J 5 bases, with 16 bases left between them. This CDR3 is 16 amino acids long. The CDR3, as DNA: TGCGCCAGCAGTCAACTTAACAGGGCGCGCAACAATGAGCAGTTCTTC. Its translation: CASSQLNRARNNEQFF.

The CDR3 here is CASSSSGDSTDTQYF. The DNA of the CDR3 is TGCGCCAGCAGCTCGTCAGGGGACAGCACAGATACGCAGTATTTT. The gene calls are TRBV5-1 and TRBJ2-3; the D gene is possibly TRBD1 (6 bases). Trimming removed 3 bases at V and 0 bases at J, with 11 bases between. Germline V CDR1 and CDR2: SGHRS, YFSETQ. The CDR3 has 15 amino acids. Based on the CDR3 plus reference TRBV5-1 and TRBJ2-3, the full variable domain is KAGVTQTPRYLIKTRGQQVTLSCSPISGHRSVSWYQQTPGQGLQFLFEYFSETQRNKGNFPGRFSGRQFSNSRSEMNVSTLELGDSALYLCASSSSGDSTDTQYFGPGTRLTVL.

V and J are TRBV6-1 and TRBJ1-1; no firm D call. Looked up from germline, CDR1 is MNHNS and CDR2 is SASEGT. V lost 2 bases to trimming and J lost 4 bases, with 8 bases between them. This CDR3 contains 13 residues. The chain's CDR3 is CASSESLGTEAFF. In nucleotides, the CDR3 is TGTGCCAGCAGTGAATCCCTGGGCACTGAAGCTTTCTTT.

The chain links TRBV9 to TRBJ1-1, with 12 bases identical to TRBD1. The V gene's germline CDR1 is SGDLS and CDR2 YYNGEE. V lost 4 bases and J lost 6; bases outside the gene matches: 7. This CDR3 contains 15 residues. This CDR3 reads CASSLGTGGASEAFF. The CDR3 bases are TGTGCCAGCAGCTTGGGGACAGGGGGCGCGTCTGAAGCTTTCTTT.

The chain is built from TRBV18 and TRBJ1-1, with D perhaps TRBD1 (5 bases). Germline V CDR1 and CDR2: KGHSH, LQKENI. The V end lost 3 bases, the J end lost 8 bases, and 13 bases lay between the germline ends. The CDR3 is made up of 13 amino acids. Here the CDR3 DNA reads TGTGCCAGCTCACCTCTCGGGACGGAGGAAGCTTTCTTT. Translation gives CASSPLGTEEAFF.

The chain links TRBV6-5 to TRBJ2-7, with D unresolved. The germline V and J ends were trimmed by 8 bases and 1 base, with 15 bases remaining between them. Germline assignment: CDR1 MNHEY and CDR2 SVGAGI. This CDR3 spans 14 amino acids. The CDR3 sequence is CASSDFGESYEQYF. CDR3 in DNA: TGTGCCAGCTCCGATTTTGGGGAATCCTACGAGCAGTACTTC.

Worth noting for this clone: Other DNA sequences in the same sample also yield this CDR3. The chain employs TRBV5-1 and TRBJ2-7; 9 nucleotides match TRBD2. V dropped 0 bases and J dropped 4; count of bases not matched to a gene: 5. Germline V gives CDR1 SGHRS, CDR2 YFSETQ. The CDR3 sequence is 15 residues long. CDR3 DNA: TGCGCCAGCAGCTTGGCGACTAGCGGAGCTTACGAGCAGTACTTC. Protein sequence: CASSLATSGAYEQYF.

The rearrangement uses TRBV28 and TRBJ1-5; weak D call: TRBD1 (6 bases). This CDR3 is 15 amino acids long. CDR1 and CDR2 from the germline V gene are MDHEN and SYDVKM. Trimming left V 2 bases short and J 3 bases short, with 11 bases between. Here the CDR3 DNA reads TGTGCCAGCAGTTTAGTAAGACAGGTCAATCAGCCCCAGCATTTT. Its translation is CASSLVRQVNQPQHF.

The CDR3 sequence is CASSPGQGALGEAFF. CDR3 DNA sequence: TGCGCCAGCAGCCCGGGACAGGGGGCGCTGGGTGAAGCTTTCTTT. The chain carries TRBV5-1 and TRBJ1-1; 12 positions match TRBD1. This CDR3 region has 15 residues. The germline V gene encodes CDR1 SGHRS and CDR2 YFSETQ. The V and J ends lost 4 bases and 7 bases, in that order; junction bases with no gene match: 8.

This sequence joins TRBV28 and TRBJ1-2, with D possibly matching TRBD1 (6 bases). Per the germline V gene, CDR1 is MDHEN and CDR2 is SYDVKM. The CDR3 covers 14 residues. Trimming took 8 bases from V and 11 from J, leaving 24 bases between them. The CDR3 bases are TGTGCCAGCGTTACCCCAGGAGGGGGACAACGGTACACCTTC. Protein sequence: CASVTPGGGQRYTF.

The rearrangement uses TRBV20-1 and TRBJ2-1, with no clear D. Germline CDR1 is DFQATT and CDR2 is SNEGSKA (reference sequence). CDR3 length: 10 amino acids. V was pared by 6 bases and J by 14 bases, with 14 bases between. The chain's CDR3 is CSALEGSEFF. CDR3 DNA: TGCAGTGCGCTGGAAGGGTCTGAGTTCTTC.

The chain couples TRBV6-6 to TRBJ2-2; weak D call: TRBD1 (6 bases). This CDR3 is 14 amino acids long. From germline, CDR1 is MNHNY and CDR2 SVGAGI (reference sequence). The ends were cut back, 7 bases at V and 6 bases at J, with 15 bases in the middle. CDR3 loop: CASTPDSLAGELFF. CDR3 coding DNA: TGTGCCAGCACTCCGGACAGTCTTGCCGGGGAGCTGTTTTTT.

V usage is TRBV20-1 and J usage is TRBJ1-6; D not resolved. CDR1 and CDR2 from the germline V gene are DFQATT and SNEGSKA (reference sequence). CDR3 size: 13 residues. V was shortened by 3 bases and J by 12 bases, with 15 bases between the two germline ends. Written as DNA, the CDR3 is TGCAGTGCTAGTACCACCGCCCGGGGACCCCTCCACTTT. Its translation: CSASTTARGPLHF.

This clone was seen once. J is TRBJ2-7 and V is TRBV7-9; 8 bases match TRBD1. The CDR3 spans 14 residues. From germline, CDR1 is SEHNR and CDR2 FQNEAQ (reference sequence). V lost 5 bases, J lost 7 bases, and 10 bases stayed unmatched. The CDR3 DNA reads TGTGCCAGCAGCCCAACAGGGGGAACGGAGGAGCAGTACTTC. Amino acid sequence: CASSPTGGTEEQYF.

The chain uses TRBV6-5 and TRBJ2-7, with D tentatively TRBD2 (6 bases). CDR1 is MNHEY and CDR2 is SVGAGI in the germline V gene. V dropped 4 bases and J dropped 0 bases, with 7 bases sitting between them. This CDR3 spans 13 amino acids. The CDR3 DNA follows: TGTGCCAGCAGTTGGGGGGTCTCCTACGAGCAGTACTTC. It codes for CASSWGVSYEQYF.

This chain connects TRBV28 to TRBJ2-7, with 7 bases fitting TRBD1. This CDR3 comprises 14 residues. Germline-derived CDR1 and CDR2 are MDHEN and SYDVKM. V dropped 5 bases and J dropped 9; count of bases not matched to a gene: 13. The CDR3 region has the DNA TGTGCCAGCAGTCCGACAGGGATCCCCTTGGGGCAGTACTTC. It yields the protein CASSPTGIPLGQYF. Using reference TRBV28 and TRBJ2-7 for the parts outside the CDR3, the full variable domain is DVKVTQSSRYLVKRTGEKVFLECVQDMDHENMFWYRQDPGLGLRLIYFSYDVKMKEKGDIPEGYSVSREKKERFSLILESASTNQTSMYLCASSPTGIPLGQYFGPGTRLTVT.

Only one count was recorded for this clone. The chain is built from TRBV28 and TRBJ2-1; D not certain. The germline CDR1 and CDR2 sequences are MDHEN and SYDVKM. CDR3 length: 11 amino acids. V lost 6 bases to trimming and J lost 8 bases, with 8 bases between them. The CDR3 DNA is TGTGCCAGCAGCCCCGCATATGAGCAGTTCTTC. As protein: CASSPAYEQFF.

J is TRBJ1-4 and V is TRBV18, with D perhaps matching TRBD1 (5 bases). Germline CDR1 reads KGHSH; CDR2 reads LQKENI. Trimming took 3 bases from V and 8 from J, leaving 13 bases between them. The CDR3 loop spans 14 amino acids. CDR3 region: CASSPSQGGEKLFF. CDR3 DNA sequence: TGTGCCAGCTCACCGAGTCAGGGCGGCGAAAAACTGTTTTTT.